This entry lists 10 T cell receptor beta chains sequenced from one sample in a study of T cell repertoires in cytomegalovirus infection. MiXCR, run by TCRdb on the reads, gives a single entry per CDR3 protein. The table records hundreds of thousands of distinct CDR3 sequences, roughly 15% of them present only once. Sequenced sample: PBMCs. The receptors were sampled from a human donor in good health (CMV status not recorded). Some clones in this sample may be carry-over from other donors' samples.

This clonotype has more than one count but fewer than ten. This chain links TRBV20-1 with TRBJ1-3; D is perhaps TRBD1 (5 bases). The V end was cut by 0 bases, the J end by 0 bases, with 12 bases between. Germline V gene data show CDR1 as DFQATT and CDR2 as SNEGSKA (reference sequence). This CDR3 is built from 16 residues. CDR3 sequence (DNA): TGCAGTGCTAGAGATCGAGACAGTTCCTCTGGAAACACCATATATTTT. Its translation: CSARDRDSSSGNTIYF.

V gene TRBV6-1 combines with J gene TRBJ1-5; no reliable D call. In germline, CDR1 is MNHNS, CDR2 SASEGT. The CDR3 covers 12 residues. The V and J ends lost 6 bases and 9 bases respectively, with 12 bases between them. CDR3 nucleotide sequence: TGTGCCAGCAGGGACTACTTGGTGCCCCAGCATTTT. Its protein product is CASRDYLVPQHF.

The chain couples TRBV4-3 to TRBJ2-7; D tentatively fits TRBD1 or TRBD2 (5 bases each). Trimming shortened V by 0 bases and J by 4 bases, and 16 bases separated the two germline ends. CDR3 length: 16 amino acids. CDR1 is LGHNA, CDR2 YSLEER, per germline. Written as DNA, the CDR3 is TGCGCCAGCAGCCAAGATATGGGGACGGAGGTTTACGAGCAGTACTTC. This codes for CASSQDMGTEVYEQYF.

Regarding this clonotype: A junction end diverges from the germline sequence, so it may reflect a read error. This chain joins TRBV7-2 and TRBJ1-1; D ambiguous. This CDR3 has 14 amino acids. Germline V gene sequence: CDR1 SGHTA, CDR2 FQGNSA. The CDR3 bases are TGTGCCAGCAGCTTAAGTGGTTCAAACACTGAAACTTTCTTT. Amino acid sequence: CASSLSGSNTETFF.

J is TRBJ2-7 and V is TRBV19, with 8 nucleotides matching TRBD1. In germline, CDR1 is LNHDA, CDR2 SQIVND (reference sequence). The length of the CDR3 is 16 residues. Unmatched junction bases numbered 12, after V lost 4 bases and J lost 4 bases. CDR3 amino acids: CASSTLTGGPPYEQYF. In DNA, the CDR3 is TGTGCCAGTAGTACTTTAACAGGGGGACCACCTTACGAGCAGTACTTC.

The V gene is TRBV4-1, the J gene TRBJ2-7; TRBD2 might be the D (6 bases). The germline CDR1 and CDR2 sequences are MGHRA and YSYEKL. This CDR3 region has 16 residues. With 4 bases removed from V and 4 bases from J, the gap between germline ends came to 20 bases. CDR3 sequence (DNA): TGCGCCAGCAGCCTAACACCGGGACTCCTTTCATACGAGCAGTACTTC. Translating gives CASSLTPGLLSYEQYF.

As to this clonotype: This sequence may be a read error, since a much larger clone differs from it by one base. This chain uses TRBV7-2 with TRBJ2-1; tentatively, D is TRBD2 (7 bases). This CDR3 contains 15 residues. CDR1 and CDR2 from the germline V gene are SGHTA and FQGNSA. This chain's CDR3 is CASSPNSGGPNDQFF. In DNA form, the CDR3 reads TGTGCCAGCAGCCCTAACTCCGGGGGGCCGAATGATCAGTTCTTC.

The chain joins TRBV20-1 to TRBJ2-5; tentatively, D is TRBD1 or TRBD2 (6 bases each). From germline, CDR1 is DFQATT and CDR2 SNEGSKA (reference sequence). Trimming cost V 1 base and J 5 bases, with 17 bases left between them. The CDR3 runs to 15 residues. For the CDR3, the DNA is TGCAGTGCTAGAGGGATGAACTGGAGGGGGGAGACCCAGTACTTC. This translates into CSARGMNWRGETQYF.

In nucleotides, the CDR3 is TGCGCCAGCAGCCTCACAGAGAGCTCCTACGAGCAGTACTTC. As protein: CASSLTESSYEQYF. The rearrangement links TRBV5-1 to TRBJ2-7; D is undetermined. Trimming took 4 bases from V and 0 from J, leaving 11 bases between them. CDR3 length: 14 residues. The germline V gene encodes CDR1 SGHRS and CDR2 YFSETQ.

This clonotype showed up many times. This CDR3 is CASSQPEGPQHF. CDR3 sequence (DNA): TGTGCCAGCAGCCAACCGGAAGGGCCCCAGCATTTT. This chain connects TRBV7-9 to TRBJ1-5; D not certain. CDR1 is SEHNR and CDR2 is FQNEAQ in the germline V gene (reference sequence). The germline V and J ends were trimmed by 5 bases and 9 bases, with 11 bases remaining between them. The CDR3 is 12 amino acids.